The 27 T cell receptor beta chains listed next were all sequenced from one sample in a study of T cell responses to AZD1222 COVID-19 vaccine. TCRdb's table, derived via immunoSEQ multiplex PCR, lists solely in-frame clones and lacks some. The table has 100,000 to 150,000 clones, 80% to 95% seen once. Specimen: peripheral blood, collected on day 0 of MenACWY control vaccination. All receptors derive from an adult in good health.

Only a few counts were recorded for this clone. The rearrangement links TRBV5-1 to TRBJ2-1; a possible D gene is TRBD1 (5 bases). Germline V CDR1 and CDR2: SGHRS, YFSETQ. This CDR3 is 11 amino acids long. Trimming removed 3 bases at V and 12 bases at J, with 10 bases between. CDR3 sequence reads: CASSSGLGQFF. In DNA, the CDR3 is TGCGCCAGCAGCTCAGGGCTGGGGCAGTTCTTC.

This chain links TRBV10-2 with TRBJ1-1, with TRBD1 as a possible D gene (5 bases). Germline-derived CDR1 and CDR2 are WSHSY and SAAADI. The length of the CDR3 is 13 residues. V dropped 3 bases and J dropped 5 bases, with 10 bases sitting between them. The CDR3 DNA sequence: TGCGCCAGCAGTGAATTCGGGGCTACTGAAGCTTTCTTT. It specifies CASSEFGATEAFF.

The V and J genes are TRBV5-4 and TRBJ2-3, with D perhaps assigned TRBD1 or TRBD2 (5 bases each). Germline V gene data show CDR1 as SGHNT and CDR2 as YYREEE (reference sequence). The CDR3 covers 12 residues. The germline V and J ends were trimmed by 4 bases and 9 bases, with 12 bases remaining between them. CDR3 sequence reads: CASSQGTVTQYF. In DNA form, the CDR3 reads TGTGCCAGCAGCCAAGGGACGGTCACGCAGTATTTT.

This rearrangement joins TRBV6-2 or TRBV6-3 to TRBJ2-7; 7 positions match TRBD1. After removal of 4 bases from V and 0 bases from J, the junction contained 6 bases not matched to a gene. This CDR3 region has 15 residues. Germline V gene sequence: CDR1 MNHEY, CDR2 SVGEGT. CDR3 sequence: CASSSPGTASYEQYF. The CDR3 nucleotides read TGTGCCAGCAGTTCCCCCGGGACAGCCTCCTACGAGCAGTACTTC.

The CDR3 spells CASSGSSYNEQFF. Written as DNA, the CDR3 is TGTGCCAGCAGCGGGAGCTCCTACAATGAGCAGTTCTTC. This chain links TRBV12-3 or TRBV12-4 with TRBJ2-1; D possibly corresponds to TRBD2 (6 bases). CDR3 length equals 13 residues. V was trimmed by 6 bases and J by 0 bases, leaving 6 bases between them.

The V call is TRBV6-5, the J call TRBJ2-7, with D maybe TRBD2 (6 bases). Trimming cost V 11 bases and J 3 bases, with 17 bases left between them. The CDR3 extends over 13 amino acids. Germline values: CDR1 MNHEY, CDR2 SVGAGI. CDR3 sequence reads: CALEGSNLYEQYF. The CDR3 nucleotides are TGTGCCTTGGAGGGATCAAATCTCTACGAGCAGTACTTC.

The chain couples TRBV19 to TRBJ1-3; D remains unclear. V gave up 1 base and J gave up 3 bases, with 13 bases separating them. CDR1 LNHDA and CDR2 SQIVND come from the germline V gene (reference sequence). The CDR3 covers 16 residues. CDR3 residues: CASSIGRSGGGNTIYF. The CDR3 DNA reads as TGTGCCAGTAGTATAGGCAGGTCCGGCGGTGGAAACACCATATATTTT.

This chain links TRBV5-4 with TRBJ2-1; 9 nucleotides line up with TRBD2. V gave up 2 bases and J gave up 1 base; unmatched junction bases: 4. The CDR3 runs to 16 residues. Per germline, CDR1 SGHNT and CDR2 YYREEE (reference sequence). CDR3 coding DNA: TGTGCCAGCAGCTTAGGCGGGGGGGCATCCTACAATGAGCAGTTCTTC. Residues: CASSLGGGASYNEQFF.

V and J are TRBV4-3 and TRBJ1-3, with TRBD1 matching 8 bases. The CDR3 is 17 residues long. Germline values: CDR1 LGHNA, CDR2 YSLEER. V was pared by 2 bases and J by 2 bases, with 8 bases of the junction left unmatched. The CDR3 protein is CASSQTTGAGTGNTIYF. Here the CDR3 DNA reads TGCGCCAGCAGCCAAACGACAGGGGCCGGTACTGGAAACACCATATATTTT.

V is TRBV7-9 and J is TRBJ1-2; D is perhaps TRBD1 (5 bases). This CDR3 contains 15 residues. The germline V gene has CDR1 SEHNR and CDR2 FQNEAQ (reference sequence). Trimming removed 6 bases at V and 2 bases at J, with 16 bases between. CDR3: CASSSLGEVNYGYTF. The CDR3 coding sequence is TGTGCCAGCAGTTCCTTGGGGGAGGTCAACTATGGCTACACCTTC. Full variable domain (outside the CDR3, taken from reference TRBV7-9 and TRBJ1-2): DTGVSQNPRHKITKRGQNVTFRCDPISEHNRLYWYRQTLGQGPEFLTYFQNEAQLEKSRLLSDRFSAERPKGSFSTLEIQRTEQGDSAMYLCASSSLGEVNYGYTFGSGTRLTVV.

This clone was observed once. The V gene is TRBV2, the J gene TRBJ2-1, with TRBD2 matching 8 bases. CDR1 and CDR2 from the germline V gene are SNHLY and FYNNEI. CDR3 length: 14 amino acids. The junction had 3 bases not matched to a gene; V was cut back by 8 bases and J by 0 bases. CDR3 DNA sequence: TGTGCCAGCCCAAGCGGGAGCTCCTACAATGAGCAGTTCTTC. Translated: CASPSGSSYNEQFF. The full variable domain, in which reference TRBV2 and TRBJ2-1 provide the parts outside the CDR3, is EPEVTQTPSHQVTQMGQEVILRCVPISNHLYFYWYRQILGQKVEFLVSFYNNEISEKSEIFDDQFSVERPDGSNFTLKIRSTKLEDSAMYFCASPSGSSYNEQFFGPGTRLTVL.

About this clone: The same CDR3 arises from other DNA sequences in this sample as well. This chain links TRBV7-2 with TRBJ1-2; D is unresolved. The ends were cut back, 4 bases at V and 2 bases at J, with 8 bases in the middle. Germline CDR1 reads SGHTA; CDR2 reads FQGNSA. CDR3 length: 13 amino acids. CDR3 region: CASSWTGNYGYTF. DNA of the CDR3: TGTGCCAGCAGCTGGACGGGGAACTATGGCTACACCTTC.

This clone has only one observation. The rearrangement links TRBV4-1 to TRBJ2-7, with a tentative D call TRBD1 (5 bases). Trimming removed 2 bases at V and 5 bases at J, with 13 bases between. The CDR3 totals 14 residues. Germline V lookup: CDR1 MGHRA, CDR2 YSYEKL. As DNA, the CDR3 is TGCGCCAGCAGCCAACAAGTAGGGGTCCACGAGCAGTACTTC. The encoded protein is CASSQQVGVHEQYF.

The gene calls are TRBV5-1 and TRBJ2-7; TRBD1 agrees at 8 bases. Germline lookup yields CDR1 SGHRS and CDR2 YFSETQ. The V segment lost 4 bases and the J segment 5 bases; nucleotides outside the gene matches: 8. The CDR3 sequence is 14 residues long. Here the CDR3 DNA reads TGCGCCAGCAGCCCGAGGACAGGGAGCGACGAGCAGTACTTC. This translates into CASSPRTGSDEQYF.

The V gene is TRBV19, the J gene TRBJ1-1; D possibly corresponds to TRBD1 (5 bases). Per germline, CDR1 LNHDA and CDR2 SQIVND (reference sequence). The CDR3 is 16 amino acids. The germline V and J ends were trimmed by 1 base and 1 base, with 13 bases remaining between them. The CDR3 loop is CASSIVGQGWNTEAFF. As DNA, the CDR3 is TGTGCCAGTAGTATAGTCGGGCAGGGCTGGAACACTGAAGCTTTCTTT.

V gene TRBV7-2 combines with J gene TRBJ1-2; D possibly corresponds to TRBD1 (5 bases). Trimming removed 4 bases from V and 4 bases from J, with 19 bases in between. The germline V gene encodes CDR1 SGHTA and CDR2 FQGNSA. There are 16 residues in the CDR3. CDR3 protein: CASSYLQDAPIYGYTF. The CDR3, as DNA: TGTGCCAGCAGCTATCTACAGGATGCCCCTATCTATGGCTACACCTTC.

The chain employs TRBV27 and TRBJ2-1; possible D gene TRBD2, 6 bases. Germline-derived CDR1 and CDR2 are MNHEY and SMNVEV (reference sequence). CDR3 length: 17 residues. Deletions cut 5 bases from V and 0 bases from J, with 17 bases between. The CDR3 DNA reads TGTGCCAGCAGTGTCTTAGCTAGCGCCAGCTCCTACAATGAGCAGTTCTTC. The encoded protein is CASSVLASASSYNEQFF.

This chain uses TRBV24-1 with TRBJ1-2; the match to TRBD1 covers 8 bases. V was pared by 5 bases and J by 6 bases, with 19 bases of the junction left unmatched. Looked up from germline, CDR1 is KGHDR and CDR2 is SFDVKD. CDR3 length: 18 amino acids. CDR3 sequence: CATSAPVGSGTGGNGYTF. The CDR3 nucleotides read TGTGCCACCAGTGCCCCGGTGGGATCTGGGACAGGAGGGAATGGCTACACCTTC.

This clone was recorded only once. J is TRBJ2-2 and V is TRBV19; D possibly matches TRBD1 or TRBD2 (5 bases each). Germline values: CDR1 LNHDA, CDR2 SQIVND (reference sequence). The CDR3 totals 16 residues. V lost 1 base, J lost 6 bases, and 15 bases lay in between. The CDR3 loop reads CASSIVGTGNAGELFF. Here the CDR3 DNA reads TGTGCCAGTAGTATAGTCGGGACCGGCAACGCCGGGGAGCTGTTTTTT.

V is TRBV10-3 and J is TRBJ1-1, with D tentatively TRBD1 (5 bases). V dropped 0 bases and J dropped 14 bases, with 19 bases sitting between them. The CDR3 has 14 amino acids. In germline, CDR1 is ENHRY, CDR2 SYGVKD. This CDR3 reads CAISESWGGVGFFF. The CDR3, as DNA: TGTGCCATCAGTGAGTCATGGGGGGGAGTAGGGTTCTTCTTT.

The chain recombines TRBV7-7 with TRBJ2-7, with TRBD1 as a possible D gene (6 bases). Germline V CDR1 and CDR2: SSHAT, FNYEAQ (reference sequence). V lost 5 bases and J 1 base, leaving 15 bases between the germline ends. CDR3 size: 15 residues. CDR3 sequence (DNA): TGTGCCAGCAGCCCTCACCTGGACAGTTCCTACGAGCAGTACTTC. This sequence encodes CASSPHLDSSYEQYF.

This clone came up a few times. The chain employs TRBV28 and TRBJ2-7; 10 bases are a match to TRBD1. The CDR3 length is 13 residues. Germline loops: CDR1 MDHEN, CDR2 SYDVKM. The J segment lost 2 bases and the V segment lost 5 bases, leaving 0 bases of the junction unmatched. CDR3 coding DNA: TGTGCCAGCAGTGGGACAGGGGCCTACGAGCAGTACGTC. Residues: CASSGTGAYEQYV.

V usage is TRBV5-1 and J usage is TRBJ2-5; no reliable D call. The germline gives CDR1 SGHRS, CDR2 YFSETQ. The CDR3 length is 13 residues. V dropped 0 bases and J dropped 4 bases, with 7 bases sitting between them. The DNA for the CDR3 is TGCGCCAGCAGCTTGGGGTTTTTAGAGACCCAGTACTTC. This translates into CASSLGFLETQYF.

V gene TRBV14 combines with J gene TRBJ2-2; D ambiguous. This CDR3 comprises 13 residues. Germline V gene lookup returns CDR1 SGHDN and CDR2 FVKESK. Between the trimmed V and J ends, which lost 6 bases and 4 bases, there was a span of 9 bases. The CDR3 DNA follows: TGTGCCAGCAGACAGTCGGGCACCGGGGAGCTGTTTTTT. Its translation is CASRQSGTGELFF.

The V gene is TRBV5-1, the J gene TRBJ2-3, with D possibly being TRBD2 (5 bases). V was trimmed by 0 bases and J by 4 bases, leaving 15 bases between them. Germline V gene sequence: CDR1 SGHRS, CDR2 YFSETQ. This CDR3 has 16 residues. The DNA for the CDR3 is TGCGCCAGCAGCTTGGGGGCCGGAGGCAGCGCAGATACGCAGTATTTT. This translates into CASSLGAGGSADTQYF.

The rearrangement links TRBV14 to TRBJ2-1; 13 positions match TRBD2. The CDR3 sequence is 17 residues long. With V trimmed by 4 bases and J by 4 bases, 7 bases remained unmatched. Germline lookup yields CDR1 SGHDN and CDR2 FVKESK. CDR3 in DNA: TGTGCCAGCAGCCCGAGGACTAGCGGGAGATTATACAATGAGCAGTTCTTC. Protein product: CASSPRTSGRLYNEQFF.

In its sample, this clone was seen once. This chain uses TRBV15 with TRBJ1-4; D might be TRBD1 (6 bases). The CDR3 consists of 16 residues. The ends were cut back, 0 bases at V and 8 bases at J, with 16 bases in the middle. The germline CDR1 and CDR2 sequences are LNHNV and YYDKDF (reference sequence). This CDR3 is CATSREGTGGREKLFF. The CDR3 nucleotides are TGTGCCACCAGCAGAGAGGGTACTGGGGGGCGGGAAAAACTGTTTTTT.